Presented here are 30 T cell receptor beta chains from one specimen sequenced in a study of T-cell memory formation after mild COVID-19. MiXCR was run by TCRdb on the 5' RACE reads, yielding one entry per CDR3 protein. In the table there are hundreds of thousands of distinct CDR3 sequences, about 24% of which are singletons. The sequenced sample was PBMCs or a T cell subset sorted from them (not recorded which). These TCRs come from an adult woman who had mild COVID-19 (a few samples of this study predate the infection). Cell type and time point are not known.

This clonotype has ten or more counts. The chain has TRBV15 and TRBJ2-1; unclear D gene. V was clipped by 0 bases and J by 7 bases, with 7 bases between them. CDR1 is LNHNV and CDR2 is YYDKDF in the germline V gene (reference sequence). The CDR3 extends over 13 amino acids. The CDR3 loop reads CATSRDWRNEQFF. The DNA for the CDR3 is TGTGCCACCAGCAGAGATTGGAGAAATGAGCAGTTCTTC.

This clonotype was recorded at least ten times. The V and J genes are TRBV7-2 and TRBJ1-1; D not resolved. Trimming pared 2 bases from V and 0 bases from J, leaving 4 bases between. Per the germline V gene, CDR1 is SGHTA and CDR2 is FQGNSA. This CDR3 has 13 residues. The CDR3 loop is CASSLLVNTEAFF. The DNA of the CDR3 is TGTGCCAGCAGCTTACTGGTGAACACTGAAGCTTTCTTT.

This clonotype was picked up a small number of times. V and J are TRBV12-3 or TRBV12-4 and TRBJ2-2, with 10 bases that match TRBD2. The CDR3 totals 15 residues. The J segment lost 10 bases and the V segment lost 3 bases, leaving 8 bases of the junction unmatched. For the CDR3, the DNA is TGTGCCAGCAGTTTTGCCCTAGCGGGAGATATGGAGCTGTTTTTT. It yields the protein CASSFALAGDMELFF.

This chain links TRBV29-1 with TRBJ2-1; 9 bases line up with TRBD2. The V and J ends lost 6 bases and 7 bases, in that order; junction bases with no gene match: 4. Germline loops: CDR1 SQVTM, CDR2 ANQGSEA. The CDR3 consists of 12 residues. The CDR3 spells CSVGLARNEQFF. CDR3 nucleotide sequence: TGCAGCGTCGGACTAGCGCGGAATGAGCAGTTCTTC.

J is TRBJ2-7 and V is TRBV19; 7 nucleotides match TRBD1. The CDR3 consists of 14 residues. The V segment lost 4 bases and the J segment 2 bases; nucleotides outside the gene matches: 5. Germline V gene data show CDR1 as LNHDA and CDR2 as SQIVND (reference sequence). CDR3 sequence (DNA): TGTGCCAGTAGTACGACAGGGACCACCTACGAGCAGTACTTC. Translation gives CASSTTGTTYEQYF. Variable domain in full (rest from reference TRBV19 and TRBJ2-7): DGGITQSPKYLFRKEGQNVTLSCEQNLNHDAMYWYRQDPGQGLRLIYYSQIVNDFQKGDIAEGYSVSREKKESFPLTVTSAQKNPTAFYLCASSTTGTTYEQYFGPGTRLTVT.

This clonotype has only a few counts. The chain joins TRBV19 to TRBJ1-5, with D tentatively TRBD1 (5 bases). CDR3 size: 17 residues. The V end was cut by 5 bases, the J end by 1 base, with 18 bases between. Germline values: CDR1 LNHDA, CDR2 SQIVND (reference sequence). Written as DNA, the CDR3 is TGTGCCAGTAGTCCGGGAAGCTTGTGGGGCAGCAATCAGCCCCAGCATTTT. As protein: CASSPGSLWGSNQPQHF.

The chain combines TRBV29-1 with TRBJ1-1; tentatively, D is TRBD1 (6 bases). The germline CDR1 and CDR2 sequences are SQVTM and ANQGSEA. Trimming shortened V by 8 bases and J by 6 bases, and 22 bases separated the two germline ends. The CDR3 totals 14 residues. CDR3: CSFRRGGREAEAFF. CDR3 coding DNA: TGCAGCTTCCGTAGGGGGGGAAGGGAGGCTGAAGCTTTCTTT.

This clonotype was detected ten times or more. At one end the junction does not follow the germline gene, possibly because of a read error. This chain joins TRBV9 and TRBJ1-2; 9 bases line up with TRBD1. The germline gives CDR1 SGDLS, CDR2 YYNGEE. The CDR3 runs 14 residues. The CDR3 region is CASSVGTGNYGYTF. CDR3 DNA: TGCGCCAGCAGCGTAGGGACAGGGAACTATGGCTACACCTTC.

This CDR3 reads CATSDSSGGNEQFF. For the CDR3, the DNA is TGTGCCACCAGTGACTCCAGCGGGGGCAATGAGCAGTTCTTC. The J gene is TRBJ2-1, the V gene TRBV24-1, with 8 bases that match TRBD2. V dropped 4 bases and J dropped 6; count of bases not matched to a gene: 4. CDR1 KGHDR and CDR2 SFDVKD come from the germline V gene. This CDR3 is 14 amino acids long.

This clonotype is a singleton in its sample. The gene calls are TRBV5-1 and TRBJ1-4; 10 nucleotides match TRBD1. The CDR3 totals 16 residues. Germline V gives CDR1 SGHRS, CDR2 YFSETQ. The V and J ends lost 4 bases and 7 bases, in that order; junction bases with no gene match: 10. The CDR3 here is CASSTGTGVEVEKLFF. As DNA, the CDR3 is TGCGCCAGCAGCACTGGGACAGGGGTGGAGGTTGAAAAACTGTTTTTT.

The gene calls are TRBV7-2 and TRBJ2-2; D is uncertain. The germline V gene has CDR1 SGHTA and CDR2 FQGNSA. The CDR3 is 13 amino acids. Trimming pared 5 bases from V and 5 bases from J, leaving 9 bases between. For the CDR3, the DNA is TGTGCCAGCAGCCACGTCGGGACCGGGGAGCTGTTTTTT. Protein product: CASSHVGTGELFF.

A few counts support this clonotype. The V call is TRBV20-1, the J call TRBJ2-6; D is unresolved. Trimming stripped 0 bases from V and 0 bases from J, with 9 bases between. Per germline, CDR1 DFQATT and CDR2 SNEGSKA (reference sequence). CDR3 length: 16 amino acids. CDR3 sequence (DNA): TGCAGTGCTAGAGAACGGGCACGCTCTGGGGCCAACGTCCTGACTTTC. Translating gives CSARERARSGANVLTF.

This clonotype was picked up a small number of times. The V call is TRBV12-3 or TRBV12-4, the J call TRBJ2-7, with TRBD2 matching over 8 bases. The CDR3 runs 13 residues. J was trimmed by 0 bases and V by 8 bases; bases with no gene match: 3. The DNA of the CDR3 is TGTGCCAGCGACAGCGGGAGCTCCTACGAGCAGTACTTC. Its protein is CASDSGSSYEQYF.

CDR3: CASSLAGNEGEQFF. The CDR3 bases are TGTGCCAGCAGCTTAGCGGGGAACGAGGGAGAGCAGTTCTTC. The chain joins TRBV11-3 to TRBJ2-1, with a tentative D call TRBD2 (5 bases). The CDR3 is made up of 14 amino acids. CDR1 SGHNT and CDR2 YENEEA come from the germline V gene. V lost 1 base and J lost 10, with 14 bases in between.

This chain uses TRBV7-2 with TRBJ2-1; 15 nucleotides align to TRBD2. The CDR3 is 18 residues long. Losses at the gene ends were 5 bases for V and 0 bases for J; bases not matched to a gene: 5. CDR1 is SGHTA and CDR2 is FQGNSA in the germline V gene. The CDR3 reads CASSRTSGGASSYNEQFF. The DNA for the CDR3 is TGTGCCAGCAGCCGGACTAGCGGGGGGGCCAGCTCCTACAATGAGCAGTTCTTC.

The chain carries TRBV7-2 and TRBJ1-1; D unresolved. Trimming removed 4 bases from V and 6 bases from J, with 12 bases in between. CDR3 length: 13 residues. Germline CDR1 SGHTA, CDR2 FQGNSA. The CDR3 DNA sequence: TGTGCCAGCAGCTCGCCTCCCGGGGCTGAAGCTTTCTTT. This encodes CASSSPPGAEAFF. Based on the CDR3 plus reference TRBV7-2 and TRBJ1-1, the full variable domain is GAGVSQSPSNKVTEKGKDVELRCDPISGHTALYWYRQSLGQGLEFLIYFQGNSAPDKSGLPSDRFSAERTGGSVSTLTIQRTQQEDSAVYLCASSSPPGAEAFFGQGTRLTVV.

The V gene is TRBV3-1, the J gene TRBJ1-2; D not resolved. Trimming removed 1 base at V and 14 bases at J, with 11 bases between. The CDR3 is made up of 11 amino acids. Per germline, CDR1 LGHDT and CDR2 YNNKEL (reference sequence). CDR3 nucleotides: TGTGCCAGCAGCCAAGGACGGCTAGGGACCTTC. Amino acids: CASSQGRLGTF.

The CDR3 DNA follows: TGTGCCAGCAGTTGGTACCAGGGGGCTTACGAGCAGTACTTC. Encoded protein: CASSWYQGAYEQYF. V and J are TRBV27 and TRBJ2-7, with 8 bases identical to TRBD1. Germline V CDR1 and CDR2: MNHEY, SMNVEV (reference sequence). V was clipped by 4 bases and J by 4 bases; unmatched bases: 6. This CDR3 has 14 amino acids.

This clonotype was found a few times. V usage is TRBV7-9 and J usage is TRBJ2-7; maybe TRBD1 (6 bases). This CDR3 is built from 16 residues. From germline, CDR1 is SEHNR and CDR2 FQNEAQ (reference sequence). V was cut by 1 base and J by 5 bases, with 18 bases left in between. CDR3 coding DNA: TGTGCCAGCAGCTTAGGGGGACACCCGGAACGCGACGAGCAGTACTTC. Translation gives CASSLGGHPERDEQYF.

CDR3 sequence reads: CASSQEGQSYGEAFF. The DNA for the CDR3 is TGCGCCAGCAGCCAAGAAGGGCAATCTTATGGTGAAGCTTTCTTT. This chain joins TRBV4-1 and TRBJ1-1; D not certain. Trimming stripped 0 bases from V and 7 bases from J, with 15 bases between. Germline-derived CDR1 and CDR2 are MGHRA and YSYEKL. This CDR3 comprises 15 residues.

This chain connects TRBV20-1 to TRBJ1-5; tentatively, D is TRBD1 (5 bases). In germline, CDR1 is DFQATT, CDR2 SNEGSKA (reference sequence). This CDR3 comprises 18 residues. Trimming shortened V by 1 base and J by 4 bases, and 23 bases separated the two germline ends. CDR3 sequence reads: CSARVEGRMEKENQPQHF. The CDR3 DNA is TGCAGTGCTAGAGTGGAGGGGCGGATGGAAAAGGAAAATCAGCCCCAGCATTTT.

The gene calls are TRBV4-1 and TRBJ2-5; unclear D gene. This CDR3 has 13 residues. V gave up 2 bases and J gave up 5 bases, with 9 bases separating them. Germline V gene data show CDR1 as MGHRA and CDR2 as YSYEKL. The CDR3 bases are TGCGCCAGCAGCCAAATTTATTCGGAGACCCAGTACTTC. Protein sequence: CASSQIYSETQYF.

CDR3 nucleotide sequence: TGCAGCGTTGTGGGAGGGACGCGCCAAGAGACCCAGTACTTC. Protein sequence: CSVVGGTRQETQYF. The V gene is TRBV29-1, the J gene TRBJ2-5, with 7 bases aligning to TRBD2. The V segment lost 4 bases and the J segment 1 base; nucleotides outside the gene matches: 6. There are 14 residues in the CDR3. Germline V gene sequence: CDR1 SQVTM, CDR2 ANQGSEA.

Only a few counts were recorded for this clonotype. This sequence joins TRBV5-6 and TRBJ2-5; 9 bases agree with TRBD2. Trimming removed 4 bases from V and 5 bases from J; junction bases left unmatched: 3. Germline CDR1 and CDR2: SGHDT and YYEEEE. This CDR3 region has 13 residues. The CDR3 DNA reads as TGTGCCAGCAGCGGTACTAGCGGGGAGACCCAGTACTTC. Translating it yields CASSGTSGETQYF.

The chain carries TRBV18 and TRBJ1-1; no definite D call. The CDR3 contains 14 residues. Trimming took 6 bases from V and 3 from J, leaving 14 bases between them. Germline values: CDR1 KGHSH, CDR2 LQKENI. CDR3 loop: CASSPRESDTEAFF. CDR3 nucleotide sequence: TGTGCCAGCTCCCCGCGGGAGTCAGACACTGAAGCTTTCTTT.

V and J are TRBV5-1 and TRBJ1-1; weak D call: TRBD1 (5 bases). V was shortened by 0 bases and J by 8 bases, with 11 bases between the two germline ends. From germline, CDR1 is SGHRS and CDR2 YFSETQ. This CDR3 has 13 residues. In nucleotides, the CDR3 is TGCGCCAGCAGCTTGGCCAGGGCAGACGAAGCTTTCTTT. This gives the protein CASSLARADEAFF. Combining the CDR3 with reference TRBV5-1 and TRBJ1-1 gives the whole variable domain KAGVTQTPRYLIKTRGQQVTLSCSPISGHRSVSWYQQTPGQGLQFLFEYFSETQRNKGNFPGRFSGRQFSNSRSEMNVSTLELGDSALYLCASSLARADEAFFGQGTRLTVV.

CDR3: CSVQGPGETQYF. The CDR3 bases are TGCAGCGTTCAAGGACCTGGGGAGACCCAGTACTTC. J is TRBJ2-5 and V is TRBV29-1, with D unresolved. The CDR3 has 12 amino acids. Germline CDR1 SQVTM, CDR2 ANQGSEA. Trimming left V 5 bases short and J 5 bases short, with 12 bases between.

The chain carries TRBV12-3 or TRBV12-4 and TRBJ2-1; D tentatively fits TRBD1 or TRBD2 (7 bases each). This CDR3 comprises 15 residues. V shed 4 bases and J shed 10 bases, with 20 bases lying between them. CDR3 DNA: TGTGCCAGCAGTTGGGGGGGGACAGCTGGTTACGAGCAGTTCTTC. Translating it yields CASSWGGTAGYEQFF.

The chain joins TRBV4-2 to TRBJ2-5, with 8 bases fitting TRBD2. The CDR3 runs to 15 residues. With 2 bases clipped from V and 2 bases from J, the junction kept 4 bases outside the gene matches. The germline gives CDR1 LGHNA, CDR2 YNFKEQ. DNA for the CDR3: TGTGCCAGCAGCCAATCCAAGCGGGAGCAAGAGACCCAGTACTTC. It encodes CASSQSKREQETQYF.

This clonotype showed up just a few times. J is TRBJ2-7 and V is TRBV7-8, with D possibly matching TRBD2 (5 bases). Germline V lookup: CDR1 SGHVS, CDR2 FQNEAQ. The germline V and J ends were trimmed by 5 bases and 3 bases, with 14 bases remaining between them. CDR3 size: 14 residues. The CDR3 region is CASSPVSGFYEQYF. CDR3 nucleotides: TGTGCCAGCAGCCCTGTTTCGGGATTCTACGAGCAGTACTTC. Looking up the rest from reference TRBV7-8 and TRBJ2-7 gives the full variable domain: GAGVSQSPRYKVAKRGQDVALRCDPISGHVSLFWYQQALGQGPEFLTYFQNEAQLDKSGLPSDRFFAERPEGSVSTLKIQRTQQEDSAVYLCASSPVSGFYEQYFGPGTRLTVT.